Sequencing of this T cell receptor (beta chain) was carried out in a study of blood T cells in healthy people across ages. Findings and limits, study-wide: The study could not conclusively compare naive and antigen-experienced cells, given its unsorted PBMCs. The donors' CMV status was not determined, possibly confounding changes in expanded clonotypes. Older individuals had lower TCR beta diversity per million T cells (the decline was roughly linear).

Alongside a J-beta primer mix, a sample-barcoded 5' primer served in a second PCR lasting roughly 6 to 11 cycles. TCRdb reanalysed the 5' RACE reads using MiXCR and keeps one entry per CDR3 protein. Among 1.2 million to 1.5 million distinct CDR3 sequences listed, 40% to 50% were seen once. This clonotype was seen a few times. Its antigen is currently unknown. PBMCs numbering at least 6.5 million were isolated per sample. Germline V CDR1 and CDR2: WSHSY, SAAADI. The CDR3 is 17 residues long. The sequence was collected from a woman aged 18-29 years in good health. The chain has TRBV10-2 and TRBJ2-7, with 8 bases fitting TRBD1. The J call may not be correct, given that the DNA end is closer to TRBJ2-5. The source material was blood. The chain's CDR3 is CASSTLGQGYTGETQYF. The CDR3 region has the DNA TGCGCCAGCAGTACCTTAGGACAGGGCTACACGGGGGAGACCCAGTACTTC.